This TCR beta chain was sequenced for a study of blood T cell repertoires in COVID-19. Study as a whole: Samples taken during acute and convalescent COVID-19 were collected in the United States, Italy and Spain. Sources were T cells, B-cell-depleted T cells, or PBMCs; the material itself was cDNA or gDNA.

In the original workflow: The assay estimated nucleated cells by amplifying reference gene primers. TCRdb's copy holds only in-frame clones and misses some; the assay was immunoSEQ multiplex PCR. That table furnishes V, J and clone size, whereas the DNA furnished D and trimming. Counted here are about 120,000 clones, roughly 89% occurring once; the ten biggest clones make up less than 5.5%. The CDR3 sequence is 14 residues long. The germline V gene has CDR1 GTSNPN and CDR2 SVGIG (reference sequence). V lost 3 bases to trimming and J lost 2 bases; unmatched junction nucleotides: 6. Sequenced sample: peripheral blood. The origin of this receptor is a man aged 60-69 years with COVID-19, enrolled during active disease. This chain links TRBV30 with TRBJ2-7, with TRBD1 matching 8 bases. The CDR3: CAWRGAGGPYEQYF. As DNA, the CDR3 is TGTGCCTGGAGGGGGGCAGGGGGCCCCTACGAGCAGTACTTC.